The clone carrying this T cell receptor beta chain appeared many times. Its target is not known. The germline gene is not matched at one end of the junction; a read error may be the cause. Per germline, CDR1 SGHTA and CDR2 FQGNSA. CDR3 length equals 13 residues. If no ophthalmopathy progression occurred within 18 months, Graves' hyperthyroidism was stable. Amplified TCR beta CDR3 regions derived from RNA transcripts. An initial round of RT-PCR targeting the TCR CDR3 relied on the HTBI primer set. MiXCR, applied by TCRdb to the multiplex PCR reads, yields one record per CDR3 protein. The data contain fewer than 200,000 distinct CDR3 sequences, about 15% of them singletons. The data originate from a study of T cells in Graves' hyperthyroidism and ophthalmopathy. Study-wide background: Peripheral blood was obtained at initial diagnosis, preceding any treatment.

Points from the study as a whole: By a 13 V-J model, ophthalmopathy was set apart from stable hyperthyroidism.

Sequenced: blood. The genes are TRBV7-2 and TRBJ2-2, with D maybe TRBD2 (6 bases). This clonotype originated in a woman between 50 and 59 years old with Graves' hyperthyroidism. The CDR3, as DNA: TGTGCCAGCAGCCGGGGGAACTCCGGGGAGCTGTTTTTT. It specifies CASSRGNSGELFF.